The clone carrying this T cell receptor beta chain was seen more than once but under ten times. The antigen remains undetermined. The data were taken from a study of shared clonotypes between healthy human individuals. Findings and caveats of the study: Large depth notwithstanding, sorted-subset sequencing proved incomplete by rarefaction.

Over several immunoSEQ plates, each subset's genomic DNA was distributed in even portions. Assay: immunoSEQ multiplex PCR; the TCRdb copy retains only in-frame clones and omits some. The data show about 95,000 clones, with about two thirds seen just once and 40% to 45% held by the top ten. In CD8 memory, CD45RO+ cells were put together with CCR7-negative CD45RA+ TemRA cells. J was trimmed by 2 bases and V by 3 bases; bases with no gene match: 0. There are 15 residues in the CDR3. Germline CDR1 MNHNS, CDR2 SASEGT. What was sequenced was memory CD8+ T cells sorted from blood. Subset denoted: CD45RO+ cells pooled with CCR7-negative TemRA cells. The receptor's source is a young man in good health. V usage is TRBV6-1 and J usage is TRBJ2-7; 14 bases map to TRBD2. The DNA of the CDR3 is TGTGCCAGCAGTGAGGGACTAGCGGGAGCCTACGAGCAGTACTTC. Protein sequence: CASSEGLAGAYEQYF.